The clone carrying this T cell receptor beta chain was detected a few times. What it recognizes is unknown. CDR3 length: 15 residues. CDR1 is SGHKS, CDR2 YYEKEE, per germline (reference sequence). With 1 base removed from V and 2 bases from J, the gap between germline ends came to 9 bases. Primers for the PCR totalled 60 Vbeta and 13 Jbeta. The repertoire was sequenced with immunoSEQ multiplex PCR; TCRdb's copy has only in-frame clones and lacks some. The sample holds around 100,000 clones, around three quarters seen once. This sample was included in a study of cytomegalovirus exposure and HLA in healthy donors. Findings and caveats of the study: A later analysis appeared to link common viral pathogens to several of the most significant clusters. Later analysis placed DRB1 highest and HLA-C lowest in TCR association rates, which differed by HLA locus.

This TCR was recovered from a middle-aged woman in good health and CMV-seronegative. The chain joins TRBV5-5 to TRBJ2-2; D call uncertain. The sample consisted of PBMCs. The CDR3 here is CASSLYLSNTGELFF. The CDR3 coding sequence is TGTGCCAGCAGCTTGTATTTGTCCAACACCGGGGAGCTGTTTTTT.